This T cell receptor beta chain stems from a study of T cells in Graves' hyperthyroidism and ophthalmopathy. Study-wide results and caveats: Through a model of 13 V-J features, ophthalmopathy was separated from stable hyperthyroidism. The model anticipated ophthalmopathy a median around 6 months pre-onset.

Hyperthyroidism patients were newly diagnosed, had disease duration under 2 months, and were aged 18 to 65 years. Fresh 10 ml peripheral blood yielded PBMCs. Ten or more counts support this clonotype. Its cognate antigen is unknown. Researchers took RNA transcripts and amplified the TCR beta CDR3 regions from them. The primer set for the first-round RT-PCR of the TCR CDR3 was HTBI. TCRdb recomputed calls from the multiplex PCR reads with MiXCR, one row per CDR3 protein. The table lists fewer than 800,000 distinct CDR3 sequences, around 17% of them singletons. The sequenced material came from blood. The clonotype was recovered from a man aged 18 to 29 with Graves' hyperthyroidism.

The CDR3 coding sequence is TGTGCCAGCAGTTTTGGGCCGAGCAATCAGCCCCAGCATTTT. This sequence encodes CASSFGPSNQPQHF. This chain joins TRBV12-3 or TRBV12-4 and TRBJ1-5; D not certain. V was clipped by 3 bases and J by 1 base, with 7 bases between them. The CDR3 is 14 amino acids.